This entry features one TCR beta chain sequence. This sample is part of a study of shared clonotypes between healthy human individuals. There are 15 residues in the CDR3. With 1 base clipped from V and 10 bases from J, the junction kept 9 bases outside the gene matches. CDR1 SGHAT and CDR2 FQNNGV come from the germline V gene. Produced via immunoSEQ multiplex PCR; TCRdb's table is partial and in-frame only. Of around 650,000 clones listed, 90% to 97% were seen once; the top ten hold roughly 0.12%. Naive CD8 populations comprised CD45RO-negative cells positively selected for CCR7, excluding terminally differentiated effector memory CD45RA+ cells.

The receptor was derived from a woman aged 25-40 years in good health. The specimen sequenced was naive CD8+ T cells sorted from blood. The rearrangement joins TRBV11-2 to TRBJ2-1; 8 bases align to TRBD2. Written as DNA, the CDR3 is TGTGCCAGCAGCTTAGTCCAGCGGGGGTCCCGCGAGCAGTTCTTC. This translates into CASSLVQRGSREQFF.